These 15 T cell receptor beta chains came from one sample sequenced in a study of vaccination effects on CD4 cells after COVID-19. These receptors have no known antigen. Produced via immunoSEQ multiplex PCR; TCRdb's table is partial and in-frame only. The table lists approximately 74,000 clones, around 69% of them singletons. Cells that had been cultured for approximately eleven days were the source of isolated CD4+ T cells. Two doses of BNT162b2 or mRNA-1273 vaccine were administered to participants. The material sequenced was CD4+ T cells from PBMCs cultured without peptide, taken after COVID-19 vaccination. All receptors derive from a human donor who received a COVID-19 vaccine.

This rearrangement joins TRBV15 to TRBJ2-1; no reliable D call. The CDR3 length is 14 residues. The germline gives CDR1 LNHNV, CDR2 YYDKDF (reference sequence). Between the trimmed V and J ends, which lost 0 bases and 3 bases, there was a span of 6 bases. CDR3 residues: CATSRDNRYNEQFF. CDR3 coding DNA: TGTGCCACCAGCAGAGATAATCGCTACAATGAGCAGTTCTTC. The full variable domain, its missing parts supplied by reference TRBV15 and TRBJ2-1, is DAMVIQNPRYQVTQFGKPVTLSCSQTLNHNVMYWYQQKSSQAPKLLFHYYDKDFNNEADTPDNFQSRRPNTSFCFLDIRSPGLGDTAMYLCATSRDNRYNEQFFGPGTRLTVL.

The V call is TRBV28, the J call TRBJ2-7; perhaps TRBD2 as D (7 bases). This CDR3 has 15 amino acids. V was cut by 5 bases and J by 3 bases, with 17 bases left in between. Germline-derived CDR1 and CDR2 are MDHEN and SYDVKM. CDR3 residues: CASSTTGRGDYEQYV. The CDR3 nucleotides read TGTGCCAGCAGTACAACAGGGAGGGGCGACTACGAGCAGTACGTC.

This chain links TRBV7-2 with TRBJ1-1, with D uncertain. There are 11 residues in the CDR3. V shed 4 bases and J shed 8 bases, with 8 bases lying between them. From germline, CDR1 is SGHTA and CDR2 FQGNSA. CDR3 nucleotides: TGTGCCAGCAGCTATTACAGAGAAGCTTTCTTT. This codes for CASSYYREAFF.

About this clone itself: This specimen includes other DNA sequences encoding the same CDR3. Here the CDR3 DNA reads TGTGCCACCAGTGATGCCGGGACAGGGGACACTGAAGCTTTCTTT. It encodes CATSDAGTGDTEAFF. This chain links TRBV24-1 with TRBJ1-1; 10 bases align to TRBD1. The CDR3 extends over 15 amino acids. The V segment lost 3 bases and the J segment 3 bases; nucleotides outside the gene matches: 3. Germline lookup yields CDR1 KGHDR and CDR2 SFDVKD.

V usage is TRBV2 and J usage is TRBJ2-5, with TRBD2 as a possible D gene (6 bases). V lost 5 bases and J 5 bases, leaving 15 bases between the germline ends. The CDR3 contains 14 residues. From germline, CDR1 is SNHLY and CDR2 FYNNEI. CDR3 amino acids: CASSKEGQLETQYF. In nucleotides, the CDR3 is TGTGCCAGCAGTAAGGAGGGCCAATTGGAGACCCAGTACTTC.

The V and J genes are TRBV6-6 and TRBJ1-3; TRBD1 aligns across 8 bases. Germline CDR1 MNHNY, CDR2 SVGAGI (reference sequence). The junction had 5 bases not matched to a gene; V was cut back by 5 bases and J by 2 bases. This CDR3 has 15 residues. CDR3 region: CASSGQGGAGNTIYF. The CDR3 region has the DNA TGTGCCAGCAGTGGACAGGGAGGCGCTGGAAACACCATATATTTT.

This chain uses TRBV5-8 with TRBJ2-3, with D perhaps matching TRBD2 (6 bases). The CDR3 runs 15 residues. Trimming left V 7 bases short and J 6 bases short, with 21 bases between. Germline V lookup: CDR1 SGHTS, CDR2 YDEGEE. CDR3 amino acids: CASPHLFRGSDTQYF. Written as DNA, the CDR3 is TGTGCCAGCCCACACCTCTTTCGGGGGAGTGATACGCAGTATTTT.

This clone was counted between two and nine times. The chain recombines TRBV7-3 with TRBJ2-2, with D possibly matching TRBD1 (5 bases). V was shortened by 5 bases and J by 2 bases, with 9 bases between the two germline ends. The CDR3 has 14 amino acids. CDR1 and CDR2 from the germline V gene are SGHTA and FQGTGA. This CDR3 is CASSTDRNTGELFF. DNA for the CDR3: TGTGCCAGCAGCACTGACAGAAACACCGGGGAGCTGTTTTTT.

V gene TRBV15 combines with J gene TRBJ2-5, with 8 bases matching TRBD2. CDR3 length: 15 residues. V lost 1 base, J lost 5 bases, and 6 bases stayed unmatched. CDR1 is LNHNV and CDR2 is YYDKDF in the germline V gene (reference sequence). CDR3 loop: CATSRGSGGRETQYF. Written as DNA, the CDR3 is TGTGCCACCAGCAGAGGAAGCGGGGGCCGGGAGACCCAGTACTTC.

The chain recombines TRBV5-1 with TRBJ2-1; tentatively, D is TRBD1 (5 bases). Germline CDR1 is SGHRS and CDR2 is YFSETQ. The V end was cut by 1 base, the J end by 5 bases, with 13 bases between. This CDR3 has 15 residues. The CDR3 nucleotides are TGCGCCAGCAGCTTGACGTCCATGACAGACAATGAGCAGTTCTTC. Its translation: CASSLTSMTDNEQFF.

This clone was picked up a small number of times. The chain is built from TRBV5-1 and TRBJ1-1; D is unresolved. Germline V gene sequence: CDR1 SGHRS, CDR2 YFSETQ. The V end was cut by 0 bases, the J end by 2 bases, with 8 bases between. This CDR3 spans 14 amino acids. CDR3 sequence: CASSLVSGNTEAFF. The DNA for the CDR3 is TGCGCCAGCAGCTTGGTTTCCGGCAACACTGAAGCTTTCTTT.

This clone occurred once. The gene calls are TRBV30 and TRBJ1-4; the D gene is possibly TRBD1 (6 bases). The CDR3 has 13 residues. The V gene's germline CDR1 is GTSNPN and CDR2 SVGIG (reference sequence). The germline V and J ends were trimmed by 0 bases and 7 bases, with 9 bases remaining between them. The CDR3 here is CAWSVQGSEKLFF. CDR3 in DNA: TGTGCCTGGAGTGTTCAGGGGAGTGAAAAACTGTTTTTT.

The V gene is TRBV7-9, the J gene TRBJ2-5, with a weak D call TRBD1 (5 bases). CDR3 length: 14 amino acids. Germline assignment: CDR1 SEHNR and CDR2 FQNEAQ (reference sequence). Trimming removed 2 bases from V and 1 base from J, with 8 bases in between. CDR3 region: CASSLTGSQETQYF. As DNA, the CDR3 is TGTGCCAGCAGCTTAACAGGAAGCCAAGAGACCCAGTACTTC.

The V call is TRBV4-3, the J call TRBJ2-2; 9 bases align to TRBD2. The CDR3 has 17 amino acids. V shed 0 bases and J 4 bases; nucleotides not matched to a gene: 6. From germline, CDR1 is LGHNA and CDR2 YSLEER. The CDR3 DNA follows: TGCGCCAGCAGCCAAGAGGGAGCGCGGGGGGGCACCGGGGAGCTGTTTTTT. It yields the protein CASSQEGARGGTGELFF.

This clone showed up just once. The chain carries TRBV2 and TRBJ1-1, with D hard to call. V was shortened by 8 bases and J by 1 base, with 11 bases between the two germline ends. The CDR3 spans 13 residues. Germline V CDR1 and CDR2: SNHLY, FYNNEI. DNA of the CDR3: TGTGCCAGCGGTCTACACCCGAACACTGAAGCTTTCTTT. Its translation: CASGLHPNTEAFF. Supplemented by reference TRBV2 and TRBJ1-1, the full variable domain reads EPEVTQTPSHQVTQMGQEVILRCVPISNHLYFYWYRQILGQKVEFLVSFYNNEISEKSEIFDDQFSVERPDGSNFTLKIRSTKLEDSAMYFCASGLHPNTEAFFGQGTRLTVV.